This is a list of T cell receptor beta chains from one sample in a study of cytotoxic CD8 clonotypes in ibrutinib-treated CLL. Profiling relied on immunoSEQ multiplex PCR, and the TCRdb table lists in-frame clones only, not all of them. Of approximately 84,000 clones in the sample, around 79% were seen once. Sample: PBMCs, taken after 12 months of ibrutinib treatment. These receptors were obtained from a human donor with chronic lymphocytic leukemia. Each CDR3 is given with its conserved first and last residue. The D gene is left open where the match is weak. Some rows mark clone size as missing; the rest say once, few, many or name a class of expanded clone.

V,size,length,J,D,CDR3,DNA
TRBV5-1,.,15,TRBJ2-7,TRBD1,CASSSGTGGPYEQYF,TGCGCCAGCAGCTCCGGGACAGGGGGTCCCTACGAGCAGTACTTC
TRBV5-6,.,15,TRBJ1-1,.,CASSPVGGMNTEAFF,TGTGCCAGCAGCCCCGTTGGGGGTATGAACACTGAAGCTTTCTTT
TRBV2,.,16,TRBJ2-5,TRBD2,CASSEALAGILETQYF,TGTGCCAGCAGTGAAGCCCTAGCGGGAATTCTGGAGACCCAGTACTTC
TRBV9,once,16,TRBJ2-5,.,CASSVGAAGWEETQYF,TGTGCCAGCAGCGTAGGGGCGGCAGGGTGGGAAGAGACCCAGTACTTC
TRBV13,.,14,TRBJ1-1,TRBD1,CASSLAGTGRVAFF,TGTGCCAGCAGCTTAGCGGGGACAGGGCGGGTGGCTTTCTTT
TRBV27,.,14,TRBJ1-1,TRBD1,CASSPDRGGGEAFF,TGTGCCAGCAGTCCCGACAGGGGCGGGGGTGAAGCTTTCTTT
TRBV6-1,.,11,TRBJ2-7,.,CASTSDYEQYF,TGTGCCAGCACCTCGGACTACGAGCAGTACTTC
TRBV21-1,few,15,TRBJ1-1,.,CASSKVGPAGTEAFF,TGTGCCAGCAGCAAAGTGGGTCCGGCGGGCACTGAAGCTTTCTTT
TRBV7-2,.,15,TRBJ1-3,.,CASSLGGASGNTIYF,TGTGCCAGCAGCTTAGGGGGGGCCTCTGGAAACACCATATATTTT
TRBV6-1,.,11,TRBJ1-2,.,CASRTGYGYTF,TGTGCCAGCAGGACGGGCTATGGCTACACCTTC
TRBV19,few,16,TRBJ2-3,TRBD2,CASSPTSGGGGDTQYF,TGTGCCAGTAGCCCTACTAGCGGGGGGGGAGGAGATACGCAGTATTTT
TRBV11-2,.,15,TRBJ2-3,TRBD2,CASSSGLAGADTQYF,TGTGCCAGCAGCTCGGGACTAGCGGGAGCAGATACGCAGTATTTT
TRBV6-1,once,14,TRBJ2-2,.,CASSDGRSAGELFF,TGTGCCAGCAGTGATGGGCGGTCGGCCGGGGAGCTGTTTTTT
TRBV27,medium-sized,15,TRBJ1-6,.,CASSLWAGQNSPLHF,TGTGCCAGCAGTTTATGGGCAGGCCAAAATTCACCCCTCCACTTT
TRBV6-5,.,15,TRBJ1-5,TRBD1,CASSTRTGGVQPQHF,TGTGCCAGCAGTACCAGGACAGGGGGGGTTCAGCCCCAGCATTTT